These 29 T cell receptor beta chains were sequenced from one sample in a study of blood T cell repertoires in COVID-19. Here immunoSEQ multiplex PCR was the method, and the copy in TCRdb shows in-frame clones only, minus some. The sample lists fewer than 150,000 clones, 85% to 90% occurring once. The sample consisted of peripheral blood. These receptors came from a man between 50 and 59 years old with active or convalescent COVID-19.

This clone was counted between two and nine times. The chain joins TRBV10-3 to TRBJ2-7, with a tentative D call TRBD1 (5 bases). The germline V gene encodes CDR1 ENHRY and CDR2 SYGVKD. V lost 6 bases and J 9 bases, leaving 21 bases between the germline ends. The CDR3 is 14 residues long. The CDR3 is CAIRPRQSQSRQYF. DNA for the CDR3: TGTGCCATCAGGCCCCGACAGTCCCAATCGCGGCAGTACTTC.

The chain is built from TRBV4-2 and TRBJ2-1, with 7 bases lining up with TRBD1. Germline CDR1 is LGHNA and CDR2 is YNFKEQ. CDR3 length: 15 amino acids. V trimming: 4 bases; J trimming: 4 bases; junction bases outside the gene matches: 7. The CDR3: CASSLGDRKYNEQFF. CDR3 nucleotides: TGTGCCAGCAGCCTAGGGGACAGAAAATACAATGAGCAGTTCTTC.

This clone appeared a single time. The chain carries TRBV18 and TRBJ2-5, with 7 bases that match TRBD1. The germline gives CDR1 KGHSH, CDR2 LQKENI. With 1 base clipped from V and 4 bases from J, the junction kept 15 bases outside the gene matches. CDR3 size: 18 residues. The CDR3 is CASSPLAKNKGAGETQYF. The CDR3 coding sequence is TGTGCCAGCTCACCACTCGCGAAAAACAAGGGGGCGGGAGAGACCCAGTACTTC.

The genes are TRBV25-1 and TRBJ1-2, with a possible D match to TRBD1 (6 bases). This CDR3 spans 13 amino acids. The V gene's germline CDR1 is MGHDK and CDR2 SYGVNS. V was shortened by 2 bases and J by 3 bases, with 7 bases between the two germline ends. DNA of the CDR3: TGTGCCAGCAGTGAAGGGGGCTACTATGGCTACACCTTC. It translates to CASSEGGYYGYTF.

This chain connects TRBV19 to TRBJ1-2; D not resolved. Germline loops: CDR1 LNHDA, CDR2 SQIVND (reference sequence). The CDR3 spans 13 residues. The V end lost 7 bases, the J end lost 8 bases, and 17 bases lay between the germline ends. The CDR3 loop is CASTLVGSGGYTF. The CDR3 nucleotides read TGTGCCAGTACCCTGGTCGGGTCCGGGGGCTACACCTTC.

The chain uses TRBV20-1 and TRBJ2-4; 11 nucleotides align to TRBD1. The germline gives CDR1 DFQATT, CDR2 SNEGSKA (reference sequence). V was clipped by 6 bases and J by 11 bases; unmatched bases: 3. The CDR3 is 11 residues long. Here the CDR3 reads CSAAGQGVQYF. The DNA for the CDR3 is TGCAGTGCAGCGGGACAGGGGGTTCAGTACTTC.

The V and J genes are TRBV6-5 and TRBJ1-4, with D tentatively TRBD1 (5 bases). Germline V gene data show CDR1 as MNHEY and CDR2 as SVGAGI. There are 14 residues in the CDR3. Trimming took 6 bases from V and 8 from J, leaving 16 bases between them. Here the CDR3 reads CASRPHRGKEKLFF. DNA of the CDR3: TGTGCCAGCAGACCACACCGGGGGAAGGAAAAACTGTTTTTT.

CDR3 protein: CASSLDSFNYGYTF. As DNA, the CDR3 is TGCGCCAGCAGCTTGGACAGCTTTAACTATGGCTACACCTTC. The V gene is TRBV5-1, the J gene TRBJ1-2, with unresolved D. Per the germline V gene, CDR1 is SGHRS and CDR2 is YFSETQ. Deletions cut 0 bases from V and 1 base from J, with 7 bases between. The CDR3 runs 14 residues.

This rearrangement joins TRBV7-8 to TRBJ1-3, with D unclear. Germline V gene sequence: CDR1 SGHVS, CDR2 FQNEAQ. The CDR3 has 15 residues. V was clipped by 0 bases and J by 2 bases, with 8 bases between them. The CDR3 nucleotides read TGTGCCAGCAGCTTAGCGTTGCCAGCTGGAAACACCATATATTTT. As protein: CASSLALPAGNTIYF.

V gene TRBV5-6 combines with J gene TRBJ1-2; TRBD1 matches 8 bases. Germline CDR1 and CDR2: SGHDT and YYEEEE. Trimming at V came to 3 bases and at J to 10 bases, leaving 5 bases not matched to a gene. The CDR3 covers 12 residues. The CDR3 DNA reads TGTGCCAGCAGCTCAGGGACAGGCGACTACACCTTC. Translated, it gives CASSSGTGDYTF.

Ten or more counts support this clone. The chain couples TRBV2 to TRBJ2-4, with D possibly matching TRBD2 (5 bases). V dropped 4 bases and J dropped 10 bases, with 8 bases sitting between them. This CDR3 has 11 residues. CDR1 and CDR2 from the germline V gene are SNHLY and FYNNEI. The CDR3 bases are TGTGCCAGCAGTGGCGGGCAGATTCAGTACTTC. Translation gives CASSGGQIQYF.

The V and J genes are TRBV7-2 and TRBJ1-2; D not resolved. The germline CDR1 and CDR2 sequences are SGHTA and FQGNSA. This CDR3 region has 13 residues. The germline V and J ends were trimmed by 7 bases and 4 bases, with 13 bases remaining between them. DNA for the CDR3: TGTGCCAGCAACCCTTACACCCGCTATGGCTACACCTTC. This codes for CASNPYTRYGYTF.

This clone was found once. The junction shows a germline mismatch at one end, possibly a read error. The CDR3 loop reads CASGLAGAQEKHF. The CDR3 DNA sequence: TGTGCCAGCGGACTAGCGGGAGCTCAGGAGAAGCACTTC. The chain uses TRBV27 and TRBJ2-7; 13 bases map to TRBD2. CDR1 is MNHEY and CDR2 is SMNVEV in the germline V gene (reference sequence). CDR3 size: 13 residues.

This chain joins TRBV5-1 and TRBJ1-3; 7 nucleotides line up with TRBD1. This CDR3 has 14 amino acids. Germline CDR1 reads SGHRS; CDR2 reads YFSETQ. The trim removed 4 bases at V and 4 bases at J, leaving 5 bases unmatched. CDR3 in amino acids: CASSPDREGNTIYF. The CDR3 region has the DNA TGCGCCAGCAGCCCCGACAGGGAAGGAAACACCATATATTTT.

The chain joins TRBV12-3 or TRBV12-4 to TRBJ1-2, with 8 bases identical to TRBD1. The CDR3 totals 13 residues. Trimming cost V 6 bases and J 6 bases; bases outside gene matches: 6. CDR3 in amino acids: CASSWTGTNGYTF. The CDR3 nucleotides read TGTGCCAGCAGCTGGACAGGGACCAATGGCTACACCTTC.

This chain uses TRBV20-1 with TRBJ1-5, with 7 bases aligning to TRBD1. With 4 bases clipped from V and 5 bases from J, the junction kept 5 bases outside the gene matches. Germline values: CDR1 DFQATT, CDR2 SNEGSKA (reference sequence). CDR3 length: 13 residues. CDR3 loop: CSATDRVYQPQHF. CDR3 coding DNA: TGCAGTGCTACTGACAGGGTTTATCAGCCCCAGCATTTT.

The chain employs TRBV6-5 and TRBJ2-1, with D possibly matching TRBD2 (5 bases). This CDR3 is 15 amino acids long. CDR1 and CDR2 (germline): MNHEY, SVGAGI. The V and J ends lost 8 bases and 6 bases respectively, with 20 bases between them. The CDR3 region is CASAEVGRGINEQFF. The DNA of the CDR3 is TGTGCCAGCGCCGAGGTGGGGAGAGGGATCAATGAGCAGTTCTTC.

The rearrangement uses TRBV6-5 and TRBJ2-5; 9 positions match TRBD2. Looked up from germline, CDR1 is MNHEY and CDR2 is SVGAGI. The J segment lost 5 bases and the V segment lost 0 bases, leaving 7 bases of the junction unmatched. The CDR3 consists of 16 residues. This CDR3 reads CASSYSAGGNLETQYF. CDR3 nucleotides: TGTGCCAGCAGTTACTCGGCGGGAGGGAACCTGGAGACCCAGTACTTC.

The genes are TRBV19 and TRBJ1-1; D is perhaps TRBD1 (5 bases). This CDR3 comprises 16 residues. Trimming pared 9 bases from V and 0 bases from J, leaving 20 bases between. CDR1 LNHDA and CDR2 SQIVND come from the germline V gene (reference sequence). The CDR3 loop is CASNQGSGGLNTEAFF. The CDR3 nucleotides are TGTGCCAGCAACCAGGGTTCCGGCGGCTTGAACACTGAAGCTTTCTTT.

V gene TRBV5-1 combines with J gene TRBJ1-1; 9 bases are a match to TRBD1. The CDR3 consists of 15 residues. Germline values: CDR1 SGHRS, CDR2 YFSETQ. Trimming at V came to 0 bases and at J to 1 base, leaving 1 base not matched to a gene. CDR3 in amino acids: CASSLVQGANTEAFF. Here the CDR3 DNA reads TGCGCCAGCAGCTTGGTACAGGGGGCGAACACTGAAGCTTTCTTT. The full variable domain, its missing parts supplied by reference TRBV5-1 and TRBJ1-1, is KAGVTQTPRYLIKTRGQQVTLSCSPISGHRSVSWYQQTPGQGLQFLFEYFSETQRNKGNFPGRFSGRQFSNSRSEMNVSTLELGDSALYLCASSLVQGANTEAFFGQGTRLTVV.

CDR3: CASSYSVGTGGGTQYF. As DNA, the CDR3 is TGTGCCAGCAGTTACTCGGTCGGGACAGGGGGAGGGACCCAGTACTTC. The chain combines TRBV6-5 with TRBJ2-5; 11 positions agree with TRBD1. CDR1 and CDR2 (germline): MNHEY, SVGAGI. This CDR3 is built from 16 residues. With 0 bases clipped from V and 7 bases from J, the junction kept 7 bases outside the gene matches.

The chain combines TRBV19 with TRBJ2-7; D is uncertain. Looked up from germline, CDR1 is LNHDA and CDR2 is SQIVND (reference sequence). V gave up 5 bases and J gave up 5 bases, with 16 bases separating them. There are 14 residues in the CDR3. Here the CDR3 reads CASSEPVLSHEQYF. In DNA form, the CDR3 reads TGTGCCAGTAGTGAGCCCGTTCTTAGCCACGAGCAGTACTTC.

The rearrangement links TRBV19 to TRBJ2-7; 14 bases agree with TRBD2. Germline assignment: CDR1 LNHDA and CDR2 SQIVND (reference sequence). The CDR3 contains 15 residues. V shed 5 bases, J shed 5 bases, and the junction held 5 bases outside the gene matches. The chain's CDR3 is CASSLRGLAGDEQYF. The DNA for the CDR3 is TGTGCCAGTAGTCTCAGGGGACTAGCGGGAGACGAGCAGTACTTC.

The genes are TRBV6-1 and TRBJ2-1, with 9 bases aligning to TRBD2. CDR3 length: 14 residues. The V segment lost 1 base and the J segment 8 bases; nucleotides outside the gene matches: 3. The germline gives CDR1 MNHNS, CDR2 SASEGT. DNA for the CDR3: TGTGCCAGCAGTGAAGGCGGGAGGGGCGATGAGCAGTTCTTC. Protein: CASSEGGRGDEQFF.

V gene TRBV27 combines with J gene TRBJ2-3, with 8 bases lining up with TRBD2. Germline trimming cut 4 bases from V and 2 bases from J; bases unmatched to any gene: 2. The germline V gene encodes CDR1 MNHEY and CDR2 SMNVEV (reference sequence). The CDR3 contains 14 residues. CDR3 sequence: CASSSSGYTDTQYF. CDR3 in DNA: TGTGCCAGCAGTTCTAGCGGGTACACAGATACGCAGTATTTT.

The chain uses TRBV18 and TRBJ2-6; TRBD1 aligns across 12 bases. V was clipped by 3 bases and J by 2 bases; unmatched bases: 11. The V gene's germline CDR1 is KGHSH and CDR2 LQKENI. This CDR3 contains 20 residues. CDR3 nucleotide sequence: TGTGCCAGCTCACCCAGGAGGGACAGGGGGCCACGCGCTGGGGCCAACGTCCTGACTTTC. It yields the protein CASSPRRDRGPRAGANVLTF.

This clone was found once. Other DNA sequences in this sample translate to the same CDR3. The V and J genes are TRBV11-2 and TRBJ2-3; a weak D match, TRBD1 (6 bases). V gave up 0 bases and J gave up 0 bases, with 7 bases separating them. Germline values: CDR1 SGHAT, CDR2 FQNNGV. CDR3 length: 15 residues. The CDR3 bases are TGTGCCAGCAGCTTAGACAGGGGTAGCACAGATACGCAGTATTTT. Amino acid sequence: CASSLDRGSTDTQYF. Supplemented by reference TRBV11-2 and TRBJ2-3, the full variable domain reads EAGVAQSPRYKIIEKRQSVAFWCNPISGHATLYWYQQILGQGPKLLIQFQNNGVVDDSQLPKDRFSAERLKGVDSTLKIQPAKLEDSAVYLCASSLDRGSTDTQYFGPGTRLTVL.

The genes are TRBV5-8 and TRBJ1-1; D is perhaps TRBD1 (6 bases). Deletions cut 4 bases from V and 0 bases from J, with 16 bases between. The CDR3 length is 16 residues. The germline V gene encodes CDR1 SGHTS and CDR2 YDEGEE. The CDR3 is CASSPGRGFLNTEAFF. In DNA, the CDR3 is TGTGCCAGCAGCCCCGGTAGGGGGTTCTTGAACACTGAAGCTTTCTTT. Complete variable domain (other parts from reference TRBV5-8 and TRBJ1-1): EAGVTQSPTHLIKTRGQQATLRCSPISGHTSVYWYQQALGLGLQFLLWYDEGEERNRGNFPPRFSGRQFPNYSSELNVNALELEDSALYLCASSPGRGFLNTEAFFGQGTRLTVV.

This clone occurred once. The chain couples TRBV6-2 or TRBV6-3 to TRBJ1-5, with 8 nucleotides matching TRBD1. CDR3 length: 14 amino acids. Germline loops: CDR1 MNHEY, CDR2 SVGEGT. With V trimmed by 5 bases and J by 6 bases, 6 bases remained unmatched. The CDR3 coding sequence is TGTGCCAGCAGTGGGTCAGGGGGCCTTCAGCCCCAGCATTTT. Protein sequence: CASSGSGGLQPQHF.